The clone carrying this TCR beta chain was observed at least ten times. Its antigen is still unknown. Using its own MiXCR run on the 5' RACE reads, TCRdb lists one record per CDR3 protein. The top ten clones hold 12% of a sample with around 130,000 distinct CDR3 sequences, around 7% of them seen once. The record originates from a study of CD8 T cells in ankylosing spondylitis. Findings of the study overall: About 8 highly homologous variants made up a TCR beta motif, and this motif appeared characteristic of ankylosing spondylitis blood. Some of these motif variants have turned up before, in reports on reactive arthritis synovial fluid and blood. In ankylosing spondylitis patients, matched synovial fluid reportedly showed significant enrichment of disease-linked clones.

Sequenced material: blood, either unsorted or a sorted T cell fraction (not recorded which). This TCR came from a male donor with ankylosing spondylitis or in good health (not recorded which).

CDR3 nucleotides: TGTGCCAGCACTAAAGGGAACACCGGGGAGCTGTTTTTT. Translating gives CASTKGNTGELFF. This chain links TRBV9 with TRBJ2-2; D not resolved. The V end was cut by 6 bases, the J end by 1 base, with 7 bases between. This CDR3 region has 13 residues. Germline V gene sequence: CDR1 SGDLS, CDR2 YYNGEE.